The 22 T cell receptor beta chains given below trace back to one sample, sequenced in a study of low-dose radiotherapy and immunotherapy resistance in tumors. TRAV- and TRBV-specific primers primed first-strand cDNA, covering alpha and beta chains. The authors ran approximately 20 PCR cycles to amplify TCRs with a constant-region primer and V-primer adapter. Each CDR3 protein gets one entry after TCRdb re-called the reads with MiXCR. The top ten hold 6.5% to 8% of the sample, which has 7,500 to 9,000 distinct CDR3 sequences, around 70% seen once. The receptors were gathered from a human donor with advanced metastatic prostate, ovarian, gallbladder or colorectal cancer (not recorded which). This table probably holds off-target reads from a library built for another chain.

There are a few counts of this clonotype. The chain couples TRBV12-5 to TRBJ2-5; unclear D gene. The length of the CDR3 is 12 residues. Germline values: CDR1 LGHNT, CDR2 FRNRAP. V was cut by 5 bases and J by 2 bases, with 6 bases left in between. This chain's CDR3 is CASGPSQETQYF. Written as DNA, the CDR3 is TGTGCTAGTGGTCCCTCTCAAGAGACCCAGTACTTC. Looking up the rest from reference TRBV12-5 and TRBJ2-5 gives the full variable domain: DARVTQTPRHKVTEMGQEVTMRCQPILGHNTVFWYRQTMMQGLELLAYFRNRAPLDDSGMPKDRFSAEMPDATLATLKIQPSEPRDSAVYFCASGPSQETQYFGPGTRLLVL.

The chain uses TRBV9 and TRBJ2-1; D remains unclear. Between the trimmed V and J ends, which lost 0 bases and 9 bases, there was a span of 4 bases. The length of the CDR3 is 11 residues. Germline V gene lookup returns CDR1 SGDLS and CDR2 YYNGEE. The CDR3 region is CASSVASEQFF. CDR3 nucleotides: TGTGCCAGCAGCGTAGCTAGTGAGCAGTTCTTC.

The chain links TRBV28 to TRBJ2-3; 7 bases align to TRBD1. The germline V gene has CDR1 MDHEN and CDR2 SYDVKM. This CDR3 spans 13 amino acids. V shed 6 bases, J shed 4 bases, and the junction held 4 bases outside the gene matches. CDR3 sequence (DNA): TGTGCCAGCAGGACAGGGTTTTCAGATACGCAGTATTTT. Translation gives CASRTGFSDTQYF.

This chain joins TRBV28 and TRBJ2-2; 8 bases align to TRBD2. Losses at the gene ends were 5 bases for V and 5 bases for J; bases not matched to a gene: 7. Germline values: CDR1 MDHEN, CDR2 SYDVKM. The CDR3 loop spans 15 amino acids. CDR3 loop: CASSPPGLDTGELFF. As DNA, the CDR3 is TGTGCCAGCAGTCCCCCGGGACTAGATACCGGGGAGCTGTTTTTT. The full variable domain, completed using reference TRBV28 and TRBJ2-2, is DVKVTQSSRYLVKRTGEKVFLECVQDMDHENMFWYRQDPGLGLRLIYFSYDVKMKEKGDIPEGYSVSREKKERFSLILESASTNQTSMYLCASSPPGLDTGELFFGEGSRLTVL.

The sample holds a few counts of this clonotype. V gene TRBV5-4 combines with J gene TRBJ2-5; D possibly corresponds to TRBD1 (6 bases). Germline V gene sequence: CDR1 SGHNT, CDR2 YYREEE (reference sequence). V shed 4 bases and J shed 6 bases, with 19 bases lying between them. The CDR3 totals 15 residues. CDR3 sequence (DNA): TGTGCCAGCAGCCCCTCGTTTGAAGACAGGAAGACCCAGTACTTC. Its protein product is CASSPSFEDRKTQYF.

The chain has TRBV28 and TRBJ2-7, with D tentatively TRBD1 or TRBD2 (5 bases each). Germline CDR1 MDHEN, CDR2 SYDVKM. This CDR3 is built from 15 residues. Trimming pared 7 bases from V and 3 bases from J, leaving 19 bases between. The CDR3 reads CASTSPRDGYYEQYF. The CDR3 bases are TGTGCCAGCACCTCGCCCCGGGACGGGTACTACGAGCAGTACTTC.

The V call is TRBV28, the J call TRBJ1-3; no definite D call. The CDR3 length is 13 residues. Trimming took off 1 base at V and 8 bases at J, with 9 bases between the two ends. Germline values: CDR1 MDHEN, CDR2 SYDVKM. CDR3 DNA: TGTGCCAGCAGTTTATCCCACGGGTACACCATATATTTT. Amino acids: CASSLSHGYTIYF.

The gene calls are TRBV20-1 and TRBJ2-1, with 11 bases lining up with TRBD2. V shed 2 bases, J shed 6 bases, and the junction held 6 bases outside the gene matches. CDR3 size: 15 residues. Germline assignment: CDR1 DFQATT and CDR2 SNEGSKA (reference sequence). CDR3 protein: CSARKLAGAPNEQFF. The CDR3 bases are TGCAGTGCTAGAAAACTAGCGGGAGCTCCCAATGAGCAGTTCTTC.

This clonotype was seen a handful of times. J is TRBJ2-1 and V is TRBV2; 8 nucleotides agree with TRBD1. The CDR3 sequence is 12 residues long. V trimming: 4 bases; J trimming: 9 bases; junction bases outside the gene matches: 2. Germline V gives CDR1 SNHLY, CDR2 FYNNEI. In nucleotides, the CDR3 is TGTGCCAGCAGTGGGACAGGGATTGAGCAGTTCTTC. It encodes CASSGTGIEQFF.

This chain connects TRBV7-2 to TRBJ2-5; no firm D call. There are 13 residues in the CDR3. Germline loops: CDR1 SGHTA, CDR2 FQGNSA. Trimming stripped 3 bases from V and 4 bases from J, with 9 bases between. CDR3 in amino acids: CASSFGLLETQYF. CDR3 sequence (DNA): TGTGCCAGCAGCTTTGGCCTCTTAGAGACCCAGTACTTC. The full variable domain, in which reference TRBV7-2 and TRBJ2-5 provide the parts outside the CDR3, is GAGVSQSPSNKVTEKGKDVELRCDPISGHTALYWYRQSLGQGLEFLIYFQGNSAPDKSGLPSDRFSAERTGGSVSTLTIQRTQQEDSAVYLCASSFGLLETQYFGPGTRLLVL.

The chain is built from TRBV6-2 or TRBV6-3 and TRBJ2-2; a possible D gene is TRBD1 (5 bases). This CDR3 is 14 amino acids long. V was shortened by 5 bases and J by 5 bases, with 12 bases between the two germline ends. CDR1 is MNHEY and CDR2 is SVGEGT in the germline V gene. The CDR3 here is CASSAAGLTGELFF. In DNA, the CDR3 is TGTGCCAGCAGTGCCGCAGGGTTAACCGGGGAGCTGTTTTTT.

This clonotype has only one observation. The V and J genes are TRBV28 and TRBJ1-6, with D possibly matching TRBD1 (5 bases). Germline V lookup: CDR1 MDHEN, CDR2 SYDVKM. Trimming stripped 5 bases from V and 6 bases from J, with 20 bases between. The CDR3 has 17 residues. The CDR3 coding sequence is TGTGCCAGCAGTCCAATCGGGACGCCTAATGCTAATTCACCCCTCCACTTT. It yields the protein CASSPIGTPNANSPLHF. The full variable domain, its missing parts supplied by reference TRBV28 and TRBJ1-6, is DVKVTQSSRYLVKRTGEKVFLECVQDMDHENMFWYRQDPGLGLRLIYFSYDVKMKEKGDIPEGYSVSREKKERFSLILESASTNQTSMYLCASSPIGTPNANSPLHFGNGTRLTVT.

The rearrangement joins TRBV6-6 to TRBJ2-4; D is possibly TRBD1 or TRBD2 (6 bases each). The V end was cut by 5 bases, the J end by 7 bases, with 18 bases between. This CDR3 region has 15 residues. Germline loops: CDR1 MNHNY, CDR2 SVGAGI (reference sequence). The CDR3 loop is CASSEYGGKENIQYF. For the CDR3, the DNA is TGTGCCAGCAGTGAATACGGGGGCAAGGAGAACATTCAGTACTTC.

J is TRBJ1-2 and V is TRBV7-9, with unresolved D. V gave up 2 bases and J gave up 5 bases, with 15 bases separating them. The CDR3 spans 15 residues. Per germline, CDR1 SEHNR and CDR2 FQNEAQ (reference sequence). The CDR3 region has the DNA TGTGCCAGCAGCTTACAACAGTGGGCAGATTATGGCTACACCTTC. Its protein product is CASSLQQWADYGYTF.

By share, this clonotype counts as large (0.1 to 1%). This chain links TRBV12-3 or TRBV12-4 with TRBJ2-3, with D hard to call. Trimming stripped 0 bases from V and 0 bases from J, with 7 bases between. CDR3 size: 15 residues. The DNA of the CDR3 is TGTGCCAGCAGTTTAGCGTTTCCTAGCACAGATACGCAGTATTTT. It codes for CASSLAFPSTDTQYF.

The chain links TRBV7-2 to TRBJ2-7; D tentatively fits TRBD1 or TRBD2 (5 bases each). Between the trimmed V and J ends, which lost 5 bases and 2 bases, there was a span of 10 bases. Looked up from germline, CDR1 is SGHTA and CDR2 is FQGNSA. This CDR3 has 13 amino acids. CDR3 coding DNA: TGTGCCAGCAGCGACGGGGCGACCTACGAGCAGTACTTC. It yields the protein CASSDGATYEQYF.

This rearrangement joins TRBV12-3 or TRBV12-4 to TRBJ2-1; a possible D gene is TRBD2 (5 bases). Trimming left V 10 bases short and J 7 bases short, with 17 bases between. This CDR3 comprises 13 residues. In nucleotides, the CDR3 is TGTGCCACCCTTGAACGGGGTTGGAATGAGCAGTTCTTC. This gives the protein CATLERGWNEQFF.

This chain connects TRBV7-3 to TRBJ1-1; TRBD1 might be the D (6 bases). The CDR3 spans 16 residues. The germline V and J ends were trimmed by 2 bases and 0 bases, with 13 bases remaining between them. The germline gives CDR1 SGHTA, CDR2 FQGTGA. The CDR3 sequence: CASSLSGGSMNTEAFF. The CDR3 DNA reads as TGTGCCAGCAGCTTATCGGGGGGCTCCATGAACACTGAAGCTTTCTTT. Variable domain in full (rest from reference TRBV7-3 and TRBJ1-1): GAGVSQTPSNKVTEKGKYVELRCDPISGHTALYWYRQSLGQGPEFLIYFQGTGAADDSGLPNDRFFAVRPEGSVSTLKIQRTERGDSAVYLCASSLSGGSMNTEAFFGQGTRLTVV.

This clonotype was recorded only once. V usage is TRBV3-1 and J usage is TRBJ2-2; 8 nucleotides match TRBD1. This CDR3 is built from 15 residues. Germline trimming cut 3 bases from V and 5 bases from J; bases unmatched to any gene: 5. Germline V gene lookup returns CDR1 LGHDT and CDR2 YNNKEL (reference sequence). The CDR3 here is CASSQTGARTGELFF. The CDR3 DNA reads as TGTGCCAGCAGCCAGACAGGGGCCCGGACCGGGGAGCTGTTTTTT.

The chain couples TRBV6-2 or TRBV6-3 to TRBJ2-1, with 7 positions matching TRBD1. Germline loops: CDR1 MNHEY, CDR2 SVGEGT. V lost 7 bases and J lost 7; bases outside the gene matches: 13. The CDR3 contains 15 residues. The CDR3, as DNA: TGTGCCAGCAAGGGCGTTGAGGGGGCTAGGAATGAGCAGTTCTTC. It yields the protein CASKGVEGARNEQFF.

The chain employs TRBV30 and TRBJ2-7; 11 nucleotides align to TRBD1. Germline V CDR1 and CDR2: GTSNPN, SVGIG (reference sequence). CDR3 size: 15 residues. The trim removed 3 bases at V and 1 base at J, leaving 5 bases unmatched. The CDR3 bases are TGTGCCTGGAGCCTCGGACAGGGGGCTTCCTACGAGCAGTACTTC. Its protein is CAWSLGQGASYEQYF.

This sequence joins TRBV10-2 and TRBJ2-5, with TRBD1 as a possible D gene (5 bases). The germline CDR1 and CDR2 sequences are WSHSY and SAAADI. V lost 3 bases to trimming and J lost 9 bases, with 8 bases between them. The CDR3 extends over 11 amino acids. The CDR3 loop is CASSEGHPQYF. In nucleotides, the CDR3 is TGCGCCAGCAGTGAAGGACATCCCCAGTACTTC.